A selection of T cell receptor beta chains follows, all from one sample in a study of beta chain features in type 1 diabetes. Data came from immunoSEQ multiplex PCR; TCRdb stores just in-frame clones and leaves some out. The sample carries 350,000 to 450,000 clones, approximately 15% recorded once. Sequencing used naive CD4+ T cells from blood. Receptors were obtained from a man in his thirties or forties in good health. CDR3s include the opening cysteine and the closing phenylalanine or tryptophan. A D gene is named only where the DNA matches it firmly. Clone size appears in some rows only: once, few, many, or a class for an expanded clone.

j_call,clone_size,v_call,d_call,cdr3_nt,cdr3_aa
TRBJ1-5,few,TRBV29-1,NA,TGCAGCGTTGAAGATCTTACAGGCACCAATCAGCCCCAGCATTTT,CSVEDLTGTNQPQHF
TRBJ2-5,NA,TRBV14,TRBD2,TGTGCCAGCAGCCGAAACCCGGGACTAGCGGGAGAGACCCAGTACTTC,CASSRNPGLAGETQYF
TRBJ2-3,NA,TRBV18,TRBD2,TGTGCCAGCTCACCTCAAGTATTACTAGCGGGAGGCGCAGATACGCAGTATTTT,CASSPQVLLAGGADTQYF
TRBJ1-5,few,TRBV30,NA,TGTGCCTGGAAGGATCGGTCGACAAGGTATCAGCCCCAGCATTTT,CAWKDRSTRYQPQHF
TRBJ2-5,NA,TRBV6-1,TRBD1,TGTGCCAGCAGTGAGGTGGCAGGGGGTAGAGGGACCCAGTACTTC,CASSEVAGGRGTQYF
TRBJ2-1,few,TRBV7-7,NA,TGTGCTAGCAGCTTAGATCCCACTAGGATCAATGAGCAGTTCTTC,CASSLDPTRINEQFF
TRBJ2-1,NA,TRBV7-3,TRBD2,TGTGCCAGCAGCTCGGAACTAGCGGGAATCAATGAGCAGTTCTTC,CASSSELAGINEQFF
TRBJ2-5,few,TRBV5-4,NA,TGTGCCAGCATGCAGGGGGAGACCCAGTACTTC,CASMQGETQYF
TRBJ1-4,many,TRBV20-1,TRBD1,TGCAGTGCGGGCAGGGGGCCCGAACTGTTTTTT,CSAGRGPELFF
TRBJ2-1,few,TRBV5-4,TRBD1,TGTGCCAGCAGCTTGCCTAGGGACAGGGGGTCCAATGAGCAGTTCTTC,CASSLPRDRGSNEQFF
TRBJ2-5,few,TRBV4-1,NA,TGCGCCAGCAGCCAAGAAGGGGGGTGGGAGACCCAGTACTTC,CASSQEGGWETQYF
TRBJ2-1,few,TRBV11-3,NA,TGTGCCAGCAGCGACATGAGCTCCTACAATGAGCAGTTCTTC,CASSDMSSYNEQFF
TRBJ1-2,NA,TRBV19,NA,TGTGCCAGTAGTATAGGCAGGGAGGAGTATGGCTACACCTTC,CASSIGREEYGYTF
TRBJ2-3,few,TRBV7-9,NA,TGTGCCAGCAGCTGGCGGCGAAATACGCAGTATTTT,CASSWRRNTQYF
TRBJ2-5,few,TRBV30,NA,TGTGCCTGGAGTGTATTAAGCTCAGAGACCCAGTACTTC,CAWSVLSSETQYF
TRBJ2-2,NA,TRBV5-4,NA,TGTGCCAGCAGCGGATACCGGGACACGGCCGGGGAGCTGTTTTTT,CASSGYRDTAGELFF
TRBJ2-1,NA,TRBV29-1,NA,TGCAGCGTTGGATGGGGCTTCAGCTCCTACAATGAGCAGTTCTTC,CSVGWGFSSYNEQFF
TRBJ1-2,few,TRBV6-5,TRBD1,TGTGCCAGCAGACCGACAGGGAGCTATGGCTACACCTTC,CASRPTGSYGYTF
TRBJ1-2,NA,TRBV5-6,NA,TGTGCCAGCAGCGATATACAAAATAACTATGGCTACACCTTC,CASSDIQNNYGYTF
TRBJ2-1,few,TRBV29-1,NA,TGCAGCGTTGAAGACCAGGACGGAGGACTATACAATGAGCAGTTCTTC,CSVEDQDGGLYNEQFF
TRBJ2-5,NA,TRBV23-1,TRBD1,TGCGCCAGCTTCCAAGTCTCGGGGACAGGGTTCATAGAGACCCAGTACTTC,CASFQVSGTGFIETQYF
TRBJ2-7,NA,TRBV18,TRBD1,TGTGCCAGCCAAACAGGGGCCGTATCAGTGTCTGGCTTCTACGAGCAGTACTTC,CASQTGAVSVSGFYEQYF
TRBJ1-1,few,TRBV25-1,TRBD1,TGTGCCAGCGGATGGGGGACAGCGAACACTGAAGCTTTCTTT,CASGWGTANTEAFF
TRBJ1-1,NA,TRBV29-1,NA,TGCAGCGTTGCCGGAGTACGGATTGAAGCTTTCTTT,CSVAGVRIEAFF
TRBJ2-3,few,TRBV11-2,TRBD2,TGTGCCAGCAGCTTAGGCACGACTAGCGGAACTAGCACAGATACGCAGTATTTT,CASSLGTTSGTSTDTQYF
TRBJ1-2,NA,TRBV4-1,NA,TGCGCCAGCAGCCAAGACAAGGCCGATGACTATGGCTACACCTTC,CASSQDKADDYGYTF
TRBJ1-6,few,TRBV5-6,NA,TGTGCCAGCAGCCTTCGGGGTGGGTCACCCCTCCACTTT,CASSLRGGSPLHF
TRBJ2-7,few,TRBV7-2,NA,TGTGCCAGCAGCCCGGGGGGCAGGGACCACTACGAGCAGTACTTC,CASSPGGRDHYEQYF
TRBJ1-2,NA,TRBV25-1,NA,TGTGCCAGCAGTGCCCCGGGGGGCTATGGCTACACCTTC,CASSAPGGYGYTF
TRBJ2-7,few,TRBV13,NA,TGTGCCAGCAGCCTACTAGCTCCCTATAGCTCCTACGAGCAGTACTTC,CASSLLAPYSSYEQYF
TRBJ2-6,few,TRBV10-3,TRBD1,TGTGCCTACGGACAGGGGATCGCGGCTGGGGCCAACGTCCTGACTTTC,CAYGQGIAAGANVLTF
TRBJ2-3,NA,TRBV27,TRBD2,TGTGCCAGCAGTTTATCGGCGGGGGTTAAGTATTTT,CASSLSAGVKYF
TRBJ1-2,few,TRBV30,NA,TGTGCCTGGGGGGAGACGAACGGAAATGGCTACACCTTC,CAWGETNGNGYTF
TRBJ1-3,NA,TRBV4-3,TRBD1,TGCGCCAGCAGCCAAGAAAGGACAGGGATTGGAAACACCATATATTTT,CASSQERTGIGNTIYF
TRBJ2-5,few,TRBV9,TRBD2,TGTGCCAGCAGCGTAGAATCCTCGAGCGGGGCTGGGGAGACCCAGTACTTC,CASSVESSSGAGETQYF
TRBJ2-7,NA,TRBV14,TRBD1,TGTGCCAGCAGCCAACGTACAGGGGTGAACTCCTACGAGCAGTACTTC,CASSQRTGVNSYEQYF
TRBJ2-1,few,TRBV6-1,NA,TGTGCCAGCAGAGAGAGGGGAACTAATGAGCAGTTCTTC,CASRERGTNEQFF
TRBJ2-3,NA,TRBV29-1,NA,TGCAGCGTTGCGACCGAAAGCACAGATACGCAGTATTTT,CSVATESTDTQYF
TRBJ2-6,NA,TRBV21-1,NA,TGTGCCAGCAGCAATGGTAGCCTCTCTGGGGCCAACGTCCTGACTTTC,CASSNGSLSGANVLTF
TRBJ2-3,NA,TRBV29-1,TRBD2,TGCAGCGTTGAGGCGGGGGGTGGAACAGATACGCAGTATTTT,CSVEAGGGTDTQYF
TRBJ2-7,few,TRBV7-2,TRBD1,TGTGCCAGCAGCCTACACGCCGGGACAGACTACGAGCAGTACTTC,CASSLHAGTDYEQYF
TRBJ1-2,few,TRBV14,NA,TGTGCCAGCAGCACACAGGAGTATGGCTACACCTTC,CASSTQEYGYTF
TRBJ1-2,few,TRBV29-1,NA,TGCAGCGTTGTACAGGGAGGCGGCTACACCTTC,CSVVQGGGYTF
TRBJ2-5,NA,TRBV18,TRBD1,TGTGCCAGCTCACACGACAGGGAAGAGACCCAGTACTTC,CASSHDREETQYF
TRBJ1-1,NA,TRBV5-4,NA,TGTGCCAGCAGCCCTTATGCCCTGAACACTGAAGCTTTCTTT,CASSPYALNTEAFF